This T cell receptor (beta chain) originates from a study of T cell responses to AZD1222 COVID-19 vaccine. General study points: Spike-specific TCR repertoires showed rising breadth and depth after two AZD1222 doses. CD4 TCRs linked to vaccination spanned spike, dominating at 160-218 and 743-854.

V shed 6 bases and J shed 3 bases, with 14 bases lying between them. The germline CDR1 and CDR2 sequences are MNHEY and SMNVEV (reference sequence). The CDR3 spans 14 residues. With respect to this clone: Its specificity is not known.

Repertoires were generated with immunoSEQ multiplex PCR, while TCRdb's copy carries only in-frame clones and drops some. The sample records over 150,000 clones, over 85% being singletons. V usage is TRBV27 and J usage is TRBJ2-5, with D perhaps TRBD2 (5 bases). The sample in question was peripheral blood, obtained 28 days after the second dose of the MenACWY control vaccine. The source of this sequence is an adult who received the MenACWY meningococcal vaccine as a control. The CDR3 nucleotides are TGTGCCAGCAGGGAACTAGGGCCTAAAGAGACCCAGTACTTC. Its translation is CASRELGPKETQYF.